This T cell receptor beta chain originates from a study of blood T cell repertoires in COVID-19. About the study: The cDNA or gDNA used as material had been derived from T cells, B-cell-depleted T cells, or PBMCs.

Trimming took off 2 bases at V and 5 bases at J, with 24 bases between the two ends. The germline V gene encodes CDR1 SEHNR and CDR2 FQNEAQ (reference sequence). This CDR3 has 18 residues. TCRdb's copy holds only in-frame clones and misses some; the assay was immunoSEQ multiplex PCR. This repertoire shows hundreds of thousands of clones, around 89% found once; its top ten account for about 1.8%. V gene TRBV7-9 combines with J gene TRBJ1-1; TRBD1 is a possible D gene (6 bases). The TCR originated in a woman aged 18-29 years with acute COVID-19. The sequencing sample was made of PBMCs or T cells enriched from blood (not recorded which). In DNA, the CDR3 is TGTGCCAGCAGCTTATGGCTTTTGCGATCAGGGGAAGTGACTGAAGCTTTCTTT. Its protein is CASSLWLLRSGEVTEAFF.